This T cell receptor (beta chain) comes out of a study of Ad26.COV2.S vaccination and SARS-CoV-2 variants. Produced via immunoSEQ multiplex PCR; TCRdb's table is partial and in-frame only. This table has some 300,000 clones, approximately 86% appearing once. The CDR3 runs 13 residues. Germline CDR1 reads SGHRS; CDR2 reads YFSETQ. Losses at the gene ends were 9 bases for V and 4 bases for J; bases not matched to a gene: 8. Treatment of the sample: around 19 received Ad26.COV2.S at low or high dose, single or two shots; about 5 received placebo; per-sample allocation not given. Material that was analyzed had been drawn on day 63 after the first vaccine or placebo injection.

This receptor was taken from a person between 18 and 59 years old who received the Ad26.COV2.S COVID-19 vaccine or a placebo. V and J are TRBV5-1 and TRBJ1-1, with TRBD1 matching 8 bases. The input for sequencing was peripheral blood, taken in a trial of Ad26.COV2.S vaccine versus placebo. The CDR3 region is CATGTGLGTEAFF. Here the CDR3 DNA reads TGCGCCACCGGGACAGGCCTGGGCACTGAAGCTTTCTTT.